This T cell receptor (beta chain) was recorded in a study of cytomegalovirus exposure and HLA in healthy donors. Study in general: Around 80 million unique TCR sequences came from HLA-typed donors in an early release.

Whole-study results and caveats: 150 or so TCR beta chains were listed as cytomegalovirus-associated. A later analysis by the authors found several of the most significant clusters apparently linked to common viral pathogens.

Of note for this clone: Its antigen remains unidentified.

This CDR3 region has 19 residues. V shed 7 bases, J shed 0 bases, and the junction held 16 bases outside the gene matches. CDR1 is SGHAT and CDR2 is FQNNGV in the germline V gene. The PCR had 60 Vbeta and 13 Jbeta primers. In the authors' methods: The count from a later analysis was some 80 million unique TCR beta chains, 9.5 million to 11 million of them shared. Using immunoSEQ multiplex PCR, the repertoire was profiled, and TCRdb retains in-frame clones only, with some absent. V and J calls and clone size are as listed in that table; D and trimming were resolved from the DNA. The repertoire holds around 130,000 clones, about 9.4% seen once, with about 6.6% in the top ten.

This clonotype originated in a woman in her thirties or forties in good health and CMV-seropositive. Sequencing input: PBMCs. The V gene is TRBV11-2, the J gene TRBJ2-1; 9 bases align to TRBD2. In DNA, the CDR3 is TGTGCCAGCACTCTAGGGGTTAGCGGGGGACTACCCTCCTACAATGAGCAGTTCTTC. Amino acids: CASTLGVSGGLPSYNEQFF. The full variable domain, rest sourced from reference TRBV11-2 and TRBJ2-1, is EAGVAQSPRYKIIEKRQSVAFWCNPISGHATLYWYQQILGQGPKLLIQFQNNGVVDDSQLPKDRFSAERLKGVDSTLKIQPAKLEDSAVYLCASTLGVSGGLPSYNEQFFGPGTRLTVL.